The next 22 T cell receptor beta chains were all read from a single sample in a study of T cell changes during pregnancy in multiple sclerosis. The data were produced by immunoSEQ multiplex PCR, yet TCRdb's version contains in-frame clones alone and is incomplete. The sample lists 50,000 to 60,000 clones, 91% seen once, with roughly 3.5% in the top ten. The starting material was peripheral blood, obtained after pregnancy. The origin of the receptors is a female donor in good health, enrolled as a control in a pregnancy study.

V and J are TRBV28 and TRBJ1-1; possibly TRBD1 for D (5 bases). Germline-derived CDR1 and CDR2 are MDHEN and SYDVKM. This CDR3 comprises 11 residues. Trimming removed 3 bases at V and 13 bases at J, with 12 bases between. The CDR3 is CASSFPPGGFF. CDR3 nucleotide sequence: TGTGCCAGCAGTTTCCCCCCCGGGGGTTTCTTT. The variable domain in full, with the rest retrieved from reference TRBV28 and TRBJ1-1, is DVKVTQSSRYLVKRTGEKVFLECVQDMDHENMFWYRQDPGLGLRLIYFSYDVKMKEKGDIPEGYSVSREKKERFSLILESASTNQTSMYLCASSFPPGGFFGQGTRLTVV.

J is TRBJ2-1 and V is TRBV7-8; 8 nucleotides align to TRBD2. Germline CDR1 reads SGHVS; CDR2 reads FQNEAQ. J gave up 3 bases and V 0 bases, and 10 bases lay outside the gene matches. This CDR3 contains 18 residues. In nucleotides, the CDR3 is TGTGCCAGCAGCTTAGCGGCTAGCGGGTCGTTAGGCTACAATGAGCAGTTCTTC. This sequence encodes CASSLAASGSLGYNEQFF.

V is TRBV29-1 and J is TRBJ2-3; 13 positions agree with TRBD2. Germline CDR1 and CDR2: SQVTM and ANQGSEA. The ends lost 6 bases at V and 2 bases at J; junction bases unmatched: 5. CDR3 length equals 15 residues. The CDR3 region is CSVTGLAGPTDTQYF. In DNA form, the CDR3 reads TGCAGCGTCACGGGACTAGCGGGACCCACAGATACGCAGTATTTT.

This chain joins TRBV7-8 and TRBJ2-1, with unresolved D. Germline CDR1 is SGHVS and CDR2 is FQNEAQ. The CDR3 is made up of 14 amino acids. V shed 1 base and J shed 5 bases, with 9 bases lying between them. This chain's CDR3 is CASSLEASNNEQFF. The CDR3 DNA reads TGTGCCAGCAGCTTAGAGGCTAGTAACAATGAGCAGTTCTTC.

The V and J genes are TRBV5-1 and TRBJ2-3, with D unclear. Trimming pared 2 bases from V and 0 bases from J, leaving 10 bases between. Germline CDR1 reads SGHRS; CDR2 reads YFSETQ. This CDR3 has 15 amino acids. The CDR3 bases are TGCGCCAGCAGCTTAAAACTTACTAGCACAGATACGCAGTATTTT. It codes for CASSLKLTSTDTQYF.

This chain connects TRBV11-3 to TRBJ2-1, with 10 bases lining up with TRBD1. J was trimmed by 7 bases and V by 4 bases; bases with no gene match: 10. The germline gives CDR1 SGHNT, CDR2 YENEEA. The CDR3 loop spans 16 amino acids. As DNA, the CDR3 is TGTGCCAGCAGCTGGGGGACAGGGGCCGTTTGGAATGAGCAGTTCTTC. Translated, it gives CASSWGTGAVWNEQFF.

The chain links TRBV29-1 to TRBJ2-7; TRBD1 matches at 7 bases. Trimming at V came to 7 bases and at J to 8 bases, leaving 17 bases not matched to a gene. Looked up from germline, CDR1 is SQVTM and CDR2 is ANQGSEA. CDR3 length: 14 amino acids. CDR3 nucleotide sequence: TGCAGCGCCCGTGGTACAGGGGCCTTCCTGAAGCAGTACTTC. Its translation is CSARGTGAFLKQYF.

This rearrangement joins TRBV28 to TRBJ2-3, with TRBD1 identical over 8 bases. Germline CDR1 MDHEN, CDR2 SYDVKM. The CDR3 runs 15 residues. Losses at the gene ends were 6 bases for V and 6 bases for J; bases not matched to a gene: 11. CDR3 sequence: CASSRAPTGVDTQYF. CDR3 DNA sequence: TGTGCCAGCAGCCGCGCCCCGACAGGGGTGGATACGCAGTATTTT.

The chain employs TRBV19 and TRBJ1-2, with 10 bases that match TRBD1. Per germline, CDR1 LNHDA and CDR2 SQIVND (reference sequence). The CDR3 runs 14 residues. With 7 bases clipped from V and 8 bases from J, the junction kept 10 bases outside the gene matches. The CDR3 bases are TGTGCCAGTACCACCCTCGAGACAGGGGGCGGCTACACCTTC. Translation: CASTTLETGGGYTF. The whole variable domain, remainder taken from reference TRBV19 and TRBJ1-2, is DGGITQSPKYLFRKEGQNVTLSCEQNLNHDAMYWYRQDPGQGLRLIYYSQIVNDFQKGDIAEGYSVSREKKESFPLTVTSAQKNPTAFYLCASTTLETGGGYTFGSGTRLTVV.

The rearrangement uses TRBV6-6 and TRBJ2-3, with TRBD2 matching 10 bases. The V and J ends lost 6 bases and 1 base, in that order; junction bases with no gene match: 7. Germline lookup yields CDR1 MNHNY and CDR2 SVGAGI (reference sequence). The CDR3 spans 16 residues. This CDR3 reads CASSHTSGAGTDTQYF. In DNA, the CDR3 is TGTGCCAGCAGCCATACTAGCGGGGCCGGCACAGATACGCAGTATTTT.

This chain uses TRBV27 with TRBJ1-2; 11 bases map to TRBD1. CDR1 is MNHEY and CDR2 is SMNVEV in the germline V gene (reference sequence). Trimming removed 9 bases from V and 4 bases from J; junction bases left unmatched: 16. The CDR3 loop spans 17 amino acids. The CDR3 region has the DNA TGTGCCAGTCGGTATGATGGGTGGACAGGGGGCTCCTATGGCTACACCTTC. Encoded protein: CASRYDGWTGGSYGYTF.

The rearrangement links TRBV7-9 to TRBJ2-5; TRBD2 matches 16 bases. V shed 6 bases, J shed 4 bases, and the junction held 11 bases outside the gene matches. Germline V CDR1 and CDR2: SEHNR, FQNEAQ (reference sequence). This CDR3 is 18 amino acids long. The CDR3 here is CASSSTSGLAGGPETQYF. Written as DNA, the CDR3 is TGTGCCAGCAGTTCAACATCGGGACTAGCGGGAGGGCCAGAGACCCAGTACTTC.

The gene calls are TRBV27 and TRBJ2-1; 9 bases are shared with TRBD1. Trimming cost V 4 bases and J 4 bases; bases outside gene matches: 5. This CDR3 is built from 15 residues. Germline V gene data show CDR1 as MNHEY and CDR2 as SMNVEV (reference sequence). In nucleotides, the CDR3 is TGTGCCAGCAGTTCCCGGGACAGGGCATACAATGAGCAGTTCTTC. Residues: CASSSRDRAYNEQFF.

In this sample, this clone turned up a few times. This chain links TRBV6-5 with TRBJ1-4, with D perhaps matching TRBD1 (6 bases). Per germline, CDR1 MNHEY and CDR2 SVGAGI. V was cut by 2 bases and J by 5 bases, with 15 bases left in between. This CDR3 is 16 amino acids long. The CDR3 DNA reads as TGTGCCAGCAGTTACAGGACAGTGAGCGTCAATGAAAAACTGTTTTTT. Protein sequence: CASSYRTVSVNEKLFF.

V and J are TRBV19 and TRBJ1-3; no definite D call. Trimming pared 6 bases from V and 2 bases from J, leaving 11 bases between. CDR3 length: 14 residues. Germline V gene data show CDR1 as LNHDA and CDR2 as SQIVND (reference sequence). The CDR3 spells CASSEDSAGNTIYF. DNA for the CDR3: TGTGCCAGTAGCGAGGATTCAGCTGGAAACACCATATATTTT. Full variable domain (outside the CDR3, taken from reference TRBV19 and TRBJ1-3): DGGITQSPKYLFRKEGQNVTLSCEQNLNHDAMYWYRQDPGQGLRLIYYSQIVNDFQKGDIAEGYSVSREKKESFPLTVTSAQKNPTAFYLCASSEDSAGNTIYFGEGSWLTVV.

V gene TRBV9 combines with J gene TRBJ2-7, with 7 bases lining up with TRBD1. The CDR3 sequence is 14 residues long. The germline V gene has CDR1 SGDLS and CDR2 YYNGEE. V lost 0 bases to trimming and J lost 5 bases; unmatched junction nucleotides: 5. CDR3 in amino acids: CASSVDDRDNEQYF. The CDR3 coding sequence is TGTGCCAGCAGCGTAGACGACAGGGACAACGAGCAGTACTTC.

The J gene is TRBJ1-1, the V gene TRBV7-6, with a tentative D call TRBD1 (5 bases). CDR1 and CDR2 (germline): SGHVS, FNYEAQ. This CDR3 is built from 14 residues. Deletions cut 6 bases from V and 1 base from J, with 12 bases between. CDR3 nucleotides: TGTGCCAGCAGAGAGGGAGGGACGAACACTGAAGCTTTCTTT. Residues: CASREGGTNTEAFF.

The chain links TRBV19 to TRBJ2-3, with D perhaps TRBD1 (6 bases). V lost 8 bases and J lost 3, with 21 bases in between. The germline V gene has CDR1 LNHDA and CDR2 SQIVND (reference sequence). The CDR3 sequence is 16 residues long. The CDR3 coding sequence is TGTGCCAGTGGATCCGGGGCAGGGGTCGTGACAGATACGCAGTATTTT. This translates into CASGSGAGVVTDTQYF.

This clone has only one observation. The chain carries TRBV9 and TRBJ2-3; 12 bases line up with TRBD2. There are 15 residues in the CDR3. Germline values: CDR1 SGDLS, CDR2 YYNGEE. The junction had 1 base not matched to a gene; V was cut back by 3 bases and J by 2 bases. Here the CDR3 DNA reads TGTGCCAGCAGCGCTAGCGGGGGGGTCACAGATACGCAGTATTTT. This translates into CASSASGGVTDTQYF.

The DNA of the CDR3 is TGTGCCAGTAGCCTAATGGGGACAGCTAACTATGGCTACACCTTC. Translation: CASSLMGTANYGYTF. The gene calls are TRBV19 and TRBJ1-2; TRBD1 aligns across 7 bases. This CDR3 has 15 amino acids. The ends lost 6 bases at V and 0 bases at J; junction bases unmatched: 7. CDR1 and CDR2 (germline): LNHDA, SQIVND (reference sequence).

The chain recombines TRBV7-9 with TRBJ2-5; D may be TRBD1 (5 bases). The CDR3 consists of 15 residues. Trimming removed 6 bases at V and 2 bases at J, with 16 bases between. CDR1 and CDR2 (germline): SEHNR, FQNEAQ (reference sequence). In DNA form, the CDR3 reads TGTGCCAGCAGTTCAACGGAACAGGCTCAAGAGACCCAGTACTTC. It translates to CASSSTEQAQETQYF.

This chain joins TRBV4-3 and TRBJ1-2; 7 bases are a match to TRBD1. Trimming at V came to 0 bases and at J to 6 bases, leaving 7 bases not matched to a gene. The CDR3 is 15 amino acids. The germline V gene encodes CDR1 LGHNA and CDR2 YSLEER. Here the CDR3 reads CASSQEDRVKDGYTF. The CDR3 bases are TGCGCCAGCAGCCAAGAAGACAGGGTGAAGGATGGCTACACCTTC.